This TCR beta chain was recorded in a study of shared clonotypes between healthy human individuals. Study at large: CD8 memory received one plate per donor, CD8 naive two, CD4 memory three and CD4 naive three.

The protocol was immunoSEQ multiplex PCR, while the TCRdb copy is restricted to in-frame clones and leaves out a portion. The sample contains about 2.4 million clones, around 94% of which appear only once. The donors, all of them Caucasian adults, lived in Nashville, Tennessee. Splitting of CD4+ cells produced CD45RA+ naive and CD45RA-negative memory subsets. The CDR3 runs to 14 residues. The genes are TRBV21-1 and TRBJ2-7. TRBV21-1 is described as a pseudogene. The source of this sequence is a man aged 18 to 35 in good health. The sequenced sample was naive CD4+ T cells sorted from blood. This sample's subset: CD45RA+ positively selected. The CDR3 loop reads CASSKGPTTYEQYF. DNA of the CDR3: TGTGCCAGCAGCAAGGGACCCACGACCTACGAGCAGTACTTC.